Below, one T cell receptor beta chain is given with its context. This CDR3 spans 13 amino acids. Trimming left V 4 bases short and J 3 bases short, with 9 bases between. CDR1 is SGDLS and CDR2 is YYNGEE in the germline V gene. The TCRbeta library was prepared with unique molecular identifiers. From the PCR reads, TCRdb called clonotypes with MiXCR, one entry per CDR3 protein. The profile shows 350,000 to 400,000 distinct CDR3 sequences, more than 10% of them singletons. This entry comes from a study of T-cell reconstitution after alpha-beta-depleted transplantation in children. The clonotype was recovered from a human donor who donated a stem cell graft to a child with Fanconi anemia. The sequencing used PBMCs, collected from the stem cell graft. The rearrangement uses TRBV9 and TRBJ2-3; TRBD2 is a possible D gene (5 bases). The CDR3 reads CASSPRVTDTQYF. In nucleotides, the CDR3 is TGTGCCAGCAGCCCGAGGGTTACAGATACGCAGTATTTT.